This T cell receptor beta chain was recovered during a study of shared clonotypes between healthy human individuals. The wider study: Aged between 18 and 49, the donors were a couple of women and three men. Each donor's CD8 memory used one plate, CD8 naive two, each CD4 subset three.

Generated by immunoSEQ multiplex PCR, the TCRdb table keeps only in-frame clones and is missing some. Of hundreds of thousands of clones listed, almost 95% are singletons. CD45RO-negative, CCR7-selected cells formed the naive CD8 fraction, which excluded terminally differentiated effector memory CD45RA+ cells. Recent acute infections and vaccinations were absent in the healthy HIV-negative adult donors. CDR1 and CDR2 from the germline V gene are SGHTS and YDEGEE. The CDR3 totals 14 residues. V was pared by 0 bases and J by 6 bases, with 10 bases between. This receptor was taken from a young man in good health. The V and J genes are TRBV5-8 and TRBJ2-1; unclear D gene. The material sequenced was naive CD8+ T cells sorted from blood. In DNA, the CDR3 is TGTGCCAGCAGCTTGGTCTTAGAAAGCAATGAGCAGTTCTTC. This gives the protein CASSLVLESNEQFF.